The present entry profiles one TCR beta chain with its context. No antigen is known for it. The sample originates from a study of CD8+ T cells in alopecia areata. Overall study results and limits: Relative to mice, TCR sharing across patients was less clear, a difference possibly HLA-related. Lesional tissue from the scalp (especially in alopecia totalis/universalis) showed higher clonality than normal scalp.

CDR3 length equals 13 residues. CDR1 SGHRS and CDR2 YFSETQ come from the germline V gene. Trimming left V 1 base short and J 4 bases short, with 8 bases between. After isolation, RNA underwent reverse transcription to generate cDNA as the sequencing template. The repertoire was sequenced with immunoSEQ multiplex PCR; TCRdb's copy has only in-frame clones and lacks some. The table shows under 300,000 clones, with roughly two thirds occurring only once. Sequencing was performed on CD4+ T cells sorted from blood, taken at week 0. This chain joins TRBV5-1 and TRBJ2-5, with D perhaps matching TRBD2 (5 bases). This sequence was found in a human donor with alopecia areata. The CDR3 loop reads CASSLLRAETQYF. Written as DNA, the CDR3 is TGCGCCAGCAGCTTGCTGAGGGCAGAGACCCAGTACTTC.